A single sample gave rise to the 8 T cell receptor beta chains below, sequenced in a study of T cell changes during pregnancy in multiple sclerosis. Produced via immunoSEQ multiplex PCR; TCRdb's table is partial and in-frame only. The sample shows about 46,000 clones, roughly nine tenths of them seen only once. This sample comprised CD4+ T cells from peripheral blood mononuclear cells, obtained in the second trimester of pregnancy. These receptors came from a female donor in good health, enrolled as a control in a pregnancy study.

The V call is TRBV4-1, the J call TRBJ2-3, with TRBD2 identical over 9 bases. The CDR3 has 16 amino acids. Looked up from germline, CDR1 is MGHRA and CDR2 is YSYEKL. V lost 1 base to trimming and J lost 0 bases; unmatched junction nucleotides: 2. CDR3 nucleotide sequence: TGCGCCAGCAGCCAAGCCCTAGCGGGAAGCACAGATACGCAGTATTTT. Amino acids: CASSQALAGSTDTQYF.

The chain carries TRBV7-2 and TRBJ1-1; D uncertain. Germline lookup yields CDR1 SGHTA and CDR2 FQGNSA. Trimming cost V 0 bases and J 2 bases, with 7 bases left between them. This CDR3 is 14 amino acids long. CDR3 sequence (DNA): TGTGCCAGCAGCTTAGCGTTGAGTAACACTGAAGCTTTCTTT. Protein product: CASSLALSNTEAFF.

V usage is TRBV30 and J usage is TRBJ2-7; 8 bases map to TRBD2. Trimming at V came to 4 bases and at J to 2 bases, leaving 7 bases not matched to a gene. Germline values: CDR1 GTSNPN, CDR2 SVGIG (reference sequence). CDR3 length: 14 residues. CDR3 amino acids: CAWNRDGRAYEQYF. The CDR3 DNA sequence: TGTGCCTGGAACCGGGACGGGAGGGCCTACGAGCAGTACTTC.

The chain joins TRBV18 to TRBJ1-5; tentatively, D is TRBD1 (5 bases). V lost 3 bases and J lost 5, with 14 bases in between. Germline CDR1 is KGHSH and CDR2 is LQKENI. The CDR3 consists of 15 residues. CDR3 nucleotides: TGTGCCAGCTCACCGGGCAGGGTAAGAGATCAGCCCCAGCATTTT. Its translation is CASSPGRVRDQPQHF. The complete variable domain, with remaining parts taken from reference TRBV18 and TRBJ1-5, reads NAGVMQNPRHLVRRRGQEARLRCSPMKGHSHVYWYRQLPEEGLKFMVYLQKENIIDESGMPKERFSAEFPKEGPSILRIQQVVRGDSAAYFCASSPGRVRDQPQHFGDGTRLSIL.

The chain carries TRBV11-3 and TRBJ2-1, with a weak D call TRBD1 (6 bases). The germline V gene encodes CDR1 SGHNT and CDR2 YENEEA. Trimming took 2 bases from V and 1 from J, leaving 9 bases between them. CDR3 length equals 15 residues. CDR3 loop: CASSLTTGSYNEQFF. The CDR3 bases are TGTGCCAGCAGCTTAACCACAGGGTCCTACAATGAGCAGTTCTTC.

V usage is TRBV11-3 and J usage is TRBJ2-7, with 9 bases matching TRBD2. V lost 2 bases and J lost 2; bases outside the gene matches: 4. The CDR3 runs 15 residues. The germline gives CDR1 SGHNT, CDR2 YENEEA. For the CDR3, the DNA is TGTGCCAGCAGCTTAAACGCGGGGGGGACCTACGAGCAGTACTTC. This encodes CASSLNAGGTYEQYF.

The chain joins TRBV2 to TRBJ1-4, with 10 bases fitting TRBD1. Germline V gene data show CDR1 as SNHLY and CDR2 as FYNNEI. The CDR3 spans 13 residues. Trimming cost V 10 bases and J 8 bases; bases outside gene matches: 7. This chain's CDR3 is CANKGTGEEKLFF. The CDR3 bases are TGTGCCAATAAGGGGACAGGGGAAGAAAAACTGTTTTTT.

The CDR3 sequence: CASSPIRQEWMNTEAFF. DNA for the CDR3: TGTGCCAGCAGCCCAATAAGACAGGAGTGGATGAACACTGAAGCTTTCTTT. The rearrangement uses TRBV7-8 and TRBJ1-1, with D tentatively TRBD1 (6 bases). CDR3 size: 17 residues. The germline CDR1 and CDR2 sequences are SGHVS and FQNEAQ. V lost 5 bases and J lost 0, with 19 bases in between. The full variable domain, in which reference TRBV7-8 and TRBJ1-1 provide the parts outside the CDR3, is GAGVSQSPRYKVAKRGQDVALRCDPISGHVSLFWYQQALGQGPEFLTYFQNEAQLDKSGLPSDRFFAERPEGSVSTLKIQRTQQEDSAVYLCASSPIRQEWMNTEAFFGQGTRLTVV.